The 16 T cell receptor beta chains below were found in one sample sequenced in a study of blood T cell repertoires in COVID-19. The repertoire was sequenced with immunoSEQ multiplex PCR; TCRdb's copy has only in-frame clones and lacks some. The sample holds 200,000 to 250,000 clones; around 84% are singletons and the top ten take around a sixth. The sequenced sample consisted of peripheral blood. Every receptor here comes from a woman older than 75 with active or convalescent COVID-19.

CDR3 DNA sequence: TGTGCCAGTAGTATCTCCCGGACAGGGGGCGGCCCAACTAATGAAAAACTGTTTTTT. Translated: CASSISRTGGGPTNEKLFF. V is TRBV19 and J is TRBJ1-4; 11 bases are shared with TRBD1. The CDR3 runs to 19 residues. In germline, CDR1 is LNHDA, CDR2 SQIVND (reference sequence). Trimming cost V 3 bases and J 0 bases; bases outside gene matches: 9.

V gene TRBV18 combines with J gene TRBJ2-1; TRBD2 matches 8 bases. The germline CDR1 and CDR2 sequences are KGHSH and LQKENI. This CDR3 has 15 residues. Unmatched junction bases numbered 6, after V lost 4 bases and J lost 4 bases. In DNA, the CDR3 is TGTGCCAGCTCACTACTAGCGGACATATACAATGAGCAGTTCTTC. It translates to CASSLLADIYNEQFF.

This chain joins TRBV28 and TRBJ2-2; 12 nucleotides line up with TRBD2. J was trimmed by 6 bases and V by 4 bases; bases with no gene match: 6. Germline V gene sequence: CDR1 MDHEN, CDR2 SYDVKM. The CDR3 length is 16 residues. CDR3 coding DNA: TGTGCCAGCAGTTCGGGGACTAGCGGGCGCTCCGGGGAGCTGTTTTTT. Amino acids: CASSSGTSGRSGELFF. Supplemented by reference TRBV28 and TRBJ2-2, the full variable domain reads DVKVTQSSRYLVKRTGEKVFLECVQDMDHENMFWYRQDPGLGLRLIYFSYDVKMKEKGDIPEGYSVSREKKERFSLILESASTNQTSMYLCASSSGTSGRSGELFFGEGSRLTVL.

The chain couples TRBV7-3 to TRBJ2-1; 11 bases are shared with TRBD2. J lost 4 bases, V lost 0 bases, and 2 bases had no gene match. CDR3 length: 16 residues. CDR1 and CDR2 from the germline V gene are SGHTA and FQGTGA. Here the CDR3 reads CASSLTGTSGYNEQFF. In DNA, the CDR3 is TGTGCCAGCAGCTTAACGGGGACTAGCGGTTACAATGAGCAGTTCTTC.

The V and J genes are TRBV5-4 and TRBJ2-5; 8 bases agree with TRBD2. The germline CDR1 and CDR2 sequences are SGHNT and YYREEE (reference sequence). Trimming took 4 bases from V and 1 from J; bases not matched to a gene: 12. This CDR3 contains 17 residues. DNA for the CDR3: TGTGCCAGCAGCGTGGGGCCTACTAGCGGAGGCCAAGAGACCCAGTACTTC. Protein sequence: CASSVGPTSGGQETQYF.

V gene TRBV18 combines with J gene TRBJ2-6; D is unclear. This CDR3 is built from 17 residues. Trimming stripped 3 bases from V and 0 bases from J, with 12 bases between. CDR1 and CDR2 from the germline V gene are KGHSH and LQKENI. The DNA for the CDR3 is TGTGCCAGCTCACCGGCCAGGTTCTCCTCTGGGGCCAACGTCCTGACTTTC. It yields the protein CASSPARFSSGANVLTF.

The rearrangement uses TRBV7-9 and TRBJ2-3; TRBD1 matches 7 bases. CDR3 length equals 14 residues. Germline trimming cut 3 bases from V and 4 bases from J; bases unmatched to any gene: 4. The V gene's germline CDR1 is SEHNR and CDR2 FQNEAQ (reference sequence). CDR3 region: CASSFDRVSDTQYF. In nucleotides, the CDR3 is TGTGCCAGCAGCTTCGACAGGGTCTCAGATACGCAGTATTTT.

The V gene is TRBV18, the J gene TRBJ1-6; tentative D call: TRBD1 (6 bases). This CDR3 spans 15 amino acids. The germline gives CDR1 KGHSH, CDR2 LQKENI. V shed 0 bases and J shed 7 bases, with 10 bases lying between them. The CDR3 DNA sequence: TGTGCCAGCTCACCACCGGGACAAGGAAATTCACCCCTCCACTTT. It specifies CASSPPGQGNSPLHF.

The chain links TRBV2 to TRBJ2-5, with 7 bases lining up with TRBD1. There are 13 residues in the CDR3. The trim removed 6 bases at V and 3 bases at J, leaving 4 bases unmatched. The germline CDR1 and CDR2 sequences are SNHLY and FYNNEI. This CDR3 reads CASSPGGKETQYF. CDR3 DNA sequence: TGTGCCAGCAGCCCAGGGGGAAAAGAGACCCAGTACTTC.

In its sample, this clone was seen once. The chain links TRBV3-1 (or the pseudogene TRBV3-2) to TRBJ2-7, with D perhaps matching TRBD2 (5 bases). Germline V CDR1 and CDR2: LGHDT, YNNKEL (reference sequence). The CDR3 length is 14 residues. The V end lost 1 base, the J end lost 2 bases, and 9 bases lay between the germline ends. The CDR3, as DNA: TGTGCCAGCAGCCAAGGATCGACTACCTACGAGCAGTACTTC. Protein product: CASSQGSTTYEQYF.

The rearrangement uses TRBV6-6 and TRBJ2-5, with 7 positions matching TRBD2. This CDR3 comprises 15 residues. Trimming cost V 6 bases and J 3 bases; bases outside gene matches: 10. CDR1 MNHNY and CDR2 SVGAGI come from the germline V gene (reference sequence). The CDR3: CASSPVGAGEETQYF. The CDR3, as DNA: TGTGCCAGCAGCCCCGTCGGGGCGGGGGAAGAGACCCAGTACTTC.

The chain is built from TRBV6-5 and TRBJ2-7; 8 bases fit TRBD1. With V trimmed by 0 bases and J by 4 bases, 8 bases remained unmatched. The CDR3 is 16 residues long. Germline V gene data show CDR1 as MNHEY and CDR2 as SVGAGI. CDR3 coding DNA: TGTGCCAGCAGTTACTCGCCTCAGGGGGCTATTTACGAGCAGTACTTC. This encodes CASSYSPQGAIYEQYF.

The genes are TRBV9 and TRBJ2-5, with TRBD1 matching 11 bases. V trimming: 0 bases; J trimming: 4 bases; junction bases outside the gene matches: 11. The CDR3 is made up of 18 amino acids. Germline CDR1 and CDR2: SGDLS and YYNGEE. The CDR3 spells CASSVGTGGESVGETQYF. Written as DNA, the CDR3 is TGTGCCAGCAGCGTAGGGACAGGGGGCGAAAGTGTGGGAGAGACCCAGTACTTC.

Written as DNA, the CDR3 is TGCAGCGTTTCCGGGACAGGGGGTTATGGCTACACCTTC. As protein: CSVSGTGGYGYTF. The chain couples TRBV29-1 to TRBJ1-2; 11 nucleotides align to TRBD1. The CDR3 totals 13 residues. With 5 bases clipped from V and 5 bases from J, the junction kept 4 bases outside the gene matches. Germline values: CDR1 SQVTM, CDR2 ANQGSEA.

This clone has a single count. This rearrangement joins TRBV5-1 to TRBJ1-2; tentatively, D is TRBD1 (5 bases). Germline V CDR1 and CDR2: SGHRS, YFSETQ. V shed 4 bases and J shed 6 bases, with 16 bases lying between them. The CDR3 sequence is 14 residues long. For the CDR3, the DNA is TGCGCCAGCAGCCGAACTTCAGGGTCTGATGGCTACACCTTC. This translates into CASSRTSGSDGYTF.

V gene TRBV5-1 combines with J gene TRBJ1-4, with D maybe TRBD1 (5 bases). The CDR3 totals 14 residues. Trimming cost V 1 base and J 8 bases, with 12 bases left between them. Germline assignment: CDR1 SGHRS and CDR2 YFSETQ. The CDR3 DNA reads as TGCGCCAGCAGCTTGTGGCAGGGAGGGGAAAAACTGTTTTTT. Its protein is CASSLWQGGEKLFF.